This TCR beta chain was obtained from a study of control samples from healthy donors and cancer patients. Profiled with immunoSEQ multiplex PCR; TCRdb holds only in-frame clones, not every one. Of about 140,000 clones listed, under 95% are singletons. The germline V and J ends were trimmed by 2 bases and 0 bases, with 8 bases remaining between them. This CDR3 contains 15 residues. CDR1 is MNHEY, CDR2 SVGAGI, per germline. The receptor was derived from a middle-aged man in good health. The chain links TRBV6-5 to TRBJ1-3; TRBD1 might be the D (5 bases). The source material was blood. The CDR3 spells CASSYEGISGNTIYF. Here the CDR3 DNA reads TGTGCCAGCAGTTACGAGGGGATCTCTGGAAACACCATATATTTT.